These 31 T cell receptor beta chains came from one sample sequenced in a study of cytomegalovirus exposure and HLA in healthy donors. PCR primers comprised 60 Vbeta and 13 Jbeta primers. The repertoire was sequenced with immunoSEQ multiplex PCR; TCRdb's copy has only in-frame clones and lacks some. This table holds some 120,000 clones, roughly 17% found once. The source material was PBMCs. The source is a female donor in good health and CMV-seropositive.

This clone was detected a few times. In DNA form, the CDR3 reads TGCGCCAGCAGCTTGCTCAGGGGCTACGAGCAGTACTTC. Protein sequence: CASSLLRGYEQYF. The chain uses TRBV5-1 and TRBJ2-7; weak D call: TRBD1 (6 bases). Germline assignment: CDR1 SGHRS and CDR2 YFSETQ. The CDR3 has 13 residues. The V end lost 1 base, the J end lost 3 bases, and 8 bases lay between the germline ends.

The gene calls are TRBV4-2 and TRBJ1-6; 8 nucleotides match TRBD1. Losses at the gene ends were 0 bases for V and 8 bases for J; bases not matched to a gene: 6. This CDR3 spans 16 amino acids. Germline V gene lookup returns CDR1 LGHNA and CDR2 YNFKEQ. The CDR3 nucleotides are TGTGCCAGCAGCCAAGAAGGGAACAGGGGGTATTCACCCCTCCACTTT. Translating gives CASSQEGNRGYSPLHF.

This clone was picked up a small number of times. V is TRBV11-2 and J is TRBJ1-2, with TRBD1 matching 10 bases. J lost 1 base, V lost 0 bases, and 2 bases had no gene match. The CDR3 has 16 residues. Germline V gives CDR1 SGHAT, CDR2 FQNNGV. The CDR3 spells CASSLEGQGVNYGYTF. The CDR3 nucleotides read TGTGCCAGCAGCTTAGAAGGACAGGGGGTTAACTATGGCTACACCTTC.

The DNA for the CDR3 is TGTGCCAGCAGCTCACTAGCGGGAGGATTGGATACGCAGTATTTT. Protein product: CASSSLAGGLDTQYF. V is TRBV5-4 and J is TRBJ2-3, with 12 nucleotides matching TRBD2. This CDR3 contains 15 residues. From germline, CDR1 is SGHNT and CDR2 YYREEE (reference sequence). The ends lost 3 bases at V and 6 bases at J; junction bases unmatched: 5.

Notes on this clone: Other nucleotide sequences in the sample specify the same CDR3. V is TRBV7-9 and J is TRBJ1-2; the match to TRBD1 covers 8 bases. This CDR3 region has 14 residues. J was trimmed by 3 bases and V by 4 bases; bases with no gene match: 4. The germline V gene encodes CDR1 SEHNR and CDR2 FQNEAQ (reference sequence). CDR3 coding DNA: TGTGCCAGCAGCTCAGGGACAGGACACTATGGCTACACCTTC. This encodes CASSSGTGHYGYTF. Supplemented by reference TRBV7-9 and TRBJ1-2, the full variable domain reads DTGVSQNPRHKITKRGQNVTFRCDPISEHNRLYWYRQTLGQGPEFLTYFQNEAQLEKSRLLSDRFSAERPKGSFSTLEIQRTEQGDSAMYLCASSSGTGHYGYTFGSGTRLTVV.

This clone has more than one count but fewer than ten. The V gene is TRBV4-3, the J gene TRBJ2-7; TRBD1 matches at 7 bases. CDR1 and CDR2 (germline): LGHNA, YSLEER. Trimming cost V 0 bases and J 2 bases; bases outside gene matches: 4. This CDR3 is built from 15 residues. CDR3 bases: TGCGCCAGCAGCCAAGATCTAACAGGGGCCTACGAGCAGTACTTC. Amino acids: CASSQDLTGAYEQYF.

The chain has TRBV29-1 and TRBJ2-3; D possibly corresponds to TRBD2 (5 bases). Germline CDR1 is SQVTM and CDR2 is ANQGSEA. V was pared by 4 bases and J by 3 bases, with 11 bases between. CDR3 length equals 13 residues. The chain's CDR3 is CSVVLGNTDTQYF. The CDR3 DNA is TGCAGCGTTGTACTAGGGAATACAGATACGCAGTATTTT.

V gene TRBV9 combines with J gene TRBJ1-3; 7 bases match TRBD1. Per germline, CDR1 SGDLS and CDR2 YYNGEE. Germline trimming cut 3 bases from V and 3 bases from J; bases unmatched to any gene: 6. The CDR3 spans 15 residues. The CDR3 DNA sequence: TGTGCCAGCAGCGATCAGGGGGGACTTGGAAACACCATATATTTT. Translating gives CASSDQGGLGNTIYF. The full variable domain, completed using reference TRBV9 and TRBJ1-3, is DSGVTQTPKHLITATGQRVTLRCSPRSGDLSVYWYQQSLDQGLQFLIQYYNGEERAKGNILERFSAQQFPDLHSELNLSSLELGDSALYFCASSDQGGLGNTIYFGEGSWLTVV.

The chain is built from TRBV10-3 and TRBJ2-7; 8 positions match TRBD2. CDR1 is ENHRY and CDR2 is SYGVKD in the germline V gene. CDR3 size: 14 residues. V was pared by 8 bases and J by 3 bases, with 9 bases of the junction left unmatched. DNA for the CDR3: TGTGCCATCGGAGCGGGAGAGCTAAACTACGAGCAGTACTTC. This encodes CAIGAGELNYEQYF.

This clone was picked up a small number of times. This chain joins TRBV6-1 and TRBJ2-1; D is unclear. CDR1 and CDR2 (germline): MNHNS, SASEGT. V shed 6 bases and J shed 2 bases, with 14 bases lying between them. This CDR3 has 15 amino acids. The CDR3 spells CASRKARNTYNEQFF. As DNA, the CDR3 is TGTGCCAGCAGAAAGGCGAGGAACACCTACAATGAGCAGTTCTTC.

The chain carries TRBV28 and TRBJ1-1; D gene ambiguous. Germline V lookup: CDR1 MDHEN, CDR2 SYDVKM. The CDR3 is 12 amino acids. V was pared by 8 bases and J by 0 bases, with 7 bases between. CDR3 residues: CASGLMNTEAFF. The CDR3 DNA is TGTGCCAGCGGACTCATGAACACTGAAGCTTTCTTT. The full variable domain, completed using reference TRBV28 and TRBJ1-1, is DVKVTQSSRYLVKRTGEKVFLECVQDMDHENMFWYRQDPGLGLRLIYFSYDVKMKEKGDIPEGYSVSREKKERFSLILESASTNQTSMYLCASGLMNTEAFFGQGTRLTVV.

The chain uses TRBV19 and TRBJ2-2, with 10 bases aligning to TRBD2. Per the germline V gene, CDR1 is LNHDA and CDR2 is SQIVND (reference sequence). The CDR3 contains 16 residues. Trimming cost V 7 bases and J 7 bases; bases outside gene matches: 12. In DNA, the CDR3 is TGTGCCAGTACAGGACTAGCGGCAAATTCAGTCGGGGAGCTGTTTTTT. Its protein product is CASTGLAANSVGELFF.

This clone was recorded a few times. The chain uses TRBV9 and TRBJ2-7; possible D gene TRBD1, 6 bases. Trimming took 0 bases from V and 7 from J, leaving 14 bases between them. Germline V gene data show CDR1 as SGDLS and CDR2 as YYNGEE. CDR3 size: 14 residues. The CDR3, as DNA: TGTGCCAGCAGCGTAGGAACAGGGCCCGGTGAGCAGTACTTC. It encodes CASSVGTGPGEQYF.

This clone was counted only a few times. The chain carries TRBV4-2 and TRBJ1-5; a possible D gene is TRBD1 (5 bases). This CDR3 contains 14 residues. V lost 4 bases and J lost 12, with 19 bases in between. In germline, CDR1 is LGHNA, CDR2 YNFKEQ. For the CDR3, the DNA is TGTGCCAGCAGCCTAGGGGACCGCCCCGGGGGCCAGCATTTT. Translation gives CASSLGDRPGGQHF.

This rearrangement joins TRBV10-1 to TRBJ2-7; D possibly corresponds to TRBD1 (6 bases). CDR1 WNHNN and CDR2 SYGVQD come from the germline V gene (reference sequence). Trimming pared 5 bases from V and 2 bases from J, leaving 22 bases between. The CDR3 covers 17 residues. The CDR3 here is CASSYATGCGDTYEQYF. The CDR3 coding sequence is TGCGCCAGCAGTTACGCTACAGGGTGTGGGGATACCTACGAGCAGTACTTC.

The chain uses TRBV4-3 and TRBJ1-5, with 7 bases fitting TRBD1. The CDR3 consists of 14 residues. Trimming cost V 3 bases and J 5 bases; bases outside gene matches: 4. Germline CDR1 reads LGHNA; CDR2 reads YSLEER. The CDR3 sequence: CASSQWTGDQPQHF. The CDR3 bases are TGCGCCAGCAGCCAGTGGACAGGAGATCAGCCCCAGCATTTT.

In its sample, this clone was seen a few times. The CDR3 here is CASSATGTGSYEKLFF. The DNA for the CDR3 is TGTGCCAGCAGTGCCACCGGGACAGGCTCCTATGAAAAACTGTTTTTT. The V call is TRBV2, the J call TRBJ1-4, with 8 bases fitting TRBD1. The J segment lost 6 bases and the V segment lost 4 bases, leaving 10 bases of the junction unmatched. Germline-derived CDR1 and CDR2 are SNHLY and FYNNEI. This CDR3 has 16 amino acids.

The table lists this clone with a count of one. The V gene is TRBV7-7, the J gene TRBJ1-3; 9 bases are a match to TRBD1. Germline trimming cut 6 bases from V and 8 bases from J; bases unmatched to any gene: 8. Germline loops: CDR1 SSHAT, CDR2 FNYEAQ (reference sequence). The CDR3 spans 14 residues. Here the CDR3 reads CASRHPGQGHTIYF. CDR3 DNA sequence: TGTGCCAGCAGACACCCCGGACAGGGGCACACCATATATTTT.

The chain has TRBV2 and TRBJ2-5; 7 nucleotides match TRBD2. V gave up 5 bases and J gave up 10 bases; unmatched junction bases: 16. This CDR3 is built from 15 residues. Germline V CDR1 and CDR2: SNHLY, FYNNEI. CDR3 region: CASSPDFPSSGGQYF. CDR3 coding DNA: TGTGCCAGCAGTCCGGACTTTCCCTCTTCGGGGGGCCAGTACTTC.

This clone was recorded a few times. The V call is TRBV4-3, the J call TRBJ2-7, with D perhaps matching TRBD1 (6 bases). Germline V gene data show CDR1 as LGHNA and CDR2 as YSLEER. V lost 0 bases and J 1 base, leaving 10 bases between the germline ends. CDR3 length: 15 amino acids. The CDR3 DNA sequence: TGCGCCAGCAGCCAAGATCACAGGGCGTCCTACGAGCAGTACTTC. As protein: CASSQDHRASYEQYF.

In this sample, this clone turned up a few times. The chain employs TRBV10-3 and TRBJ1-5; maybe TRBD1 (5 bases). The germline gives CDR1 ENHRY, CDR2 SYGVKD. The V end lost 2 bases, the J end lost 0 bases, and 8 bases lay between the germline ends. The CDR3 has 15 residues. CDR3 amino acids: CAISEGGDSNQPQHF. The DNA for the CDR3 is TGTGCCATCAGTGAGGGGGGGGATAGCAATCAGCCCCAGCATTTT.

This clone was counted a few times. The chain joins TRBV29-1 to TRBJ1-2, with a weak D call TRBD1 (6 bases). V was cut by 6 bases and J by 1 base, with 9 bases left in between. The length of the CDR3 is 12 residues. Germline CDR1 SQVTM, CDR2 ANQGSEA. In DNA, the CDR3 is TGCAGCGTACCACAGGGTAACTATGGCTACACCTTC. Translated: CSVPQGNYGYTF.

The J gene is TRBJ2-7, the V gene TRBV27; 9 bases fit TRBD1. The germline gives CDR1 MNHEY, CDR2 SMNVEV (reference sequence). CDR3 length: 22 amino acids. Germline trimming cut 7 bases from V and 2 bases from J; bases unmatched to any gene: 30. This CDR3 reads CASNLTSASPGQGMVLAYEQYF. For the CDR3, the DNA is TGTGCCAGCAACTTAACAAGTGCTTCTCCGGGACAGGGTATGGTATTAGCCTACGAGCAGTACTTC.

The V call is TRBV5-5, the J call TRBJ1-3; no clear D. Trimming shortened V by 0 bases and J by 2 bases, and 9 bases separated the two germline ends. The CDR3 has 15 amino acids. Per germline, CDR1 SGHKS and CDR2 YYEKEE (reference sequence). The CDR3 sequence: CASSLVGTTGNTIYF. CDR3 bases: TGTGCCAGCAGCTTGGTAGGAACTACTGGAAACACCATATATTTT.

V is TRBV5-5 and J is TRBJ1-2, with a tentative D call TRBD1 (6 bases). The V gene's germline CDR1 is SGHKS and CDR2 YYEKEE (reference sequence). This CDR3 has 15 residues. V shed 1 base and J shed 0 bases, with 10 bases lying between them. The CDR3, as DNA: TGTGCCAGCAGCTTGTTCGGGACAACTAACTATGGCTACACCTTC. Protein sequence: CASSLFGTTNYGYTF.

This chain connects TRBV7-9 to TRBJ2-7, with 8 bases matching TRBD2. V was pared by 1 base and J by 2 bases, with 7 bases of the junction left unmatched. This CDR3 contains 16 residues. Germline V CDR1 and CDR2: SEHNR, FQNEAQ (reference sequence). CDR3 nucleotides: TGTGCCAGCAGCTTAGGAGTACGGGGACTAGCCTACGAGCAGTACTTC. It specifies CASSLGVRGLAYEQYF. Variable domain in full (rest from reference TRBV7-9 and TRBJ2-7): DTGVSQNPRHKITKRGQNVTFRCDPISEHNRLYWYRQTLGQGPEFLTYFQNEAQLEKSRLLSDRFSAERPKGSFSTLEIQRTEQGDSAMYLCASSLGVRGLAYEQYFGPGTRLTVT.

The chain employs TRBV7-8 and TRBJ2-3; unclear D gene. The V gene's germline CDR1 is SGHVS and CDR2 FQNEAQ. The CDR3 totals 15 residues. Trimming stripped 4 bases from V and 5 bases from J, with 16 bases between. CDR3 DNA: TGTGCCAGCAGCTCATATAGTTTCCGTAGAGATACGCAGTATTTT. The encoded protein is CASSSYSFRRDTQYF.

This clone was observed a handful of times. This sequence joins TRBV19 and TRBJ1-2; perhaps TRBD1 as D (5 bases). This CDR3 has 15 residues. Per the germline V gene, CDR1 is LNHDA and CDR2 is SQIVND (reference sequence). The V gene lost 7 bases and the J gene lost 8 bases, with 23 bases spanning the gap. In nucleotides, the CDR3 is TGTGCCAGTACCCCCGGCGGGGAGGGACCTCGCGGCTACACCTTC. Encoded protein: CASTPGGEGPRGYTF.

The chain links TRBV9 to TRBJ2-5, with TRBD1 matching over 7 bases. Germline V gene lookup returns CDR1 SGDLS and CDR2 YYNGEE. V lost 2 bases, J lost 5 bases, and 9 bases stayed unmatched. The CDR3 is 15 amino acids. CDR3 DNA: TGTGCCAGCAGCGTTCGGGGACAGTCGCTGGAGACCCAGTACTTC. Its protein product is CASSVRGQSLETQYF.

V usage is TRBV10-3 and J usage is TRBJ1-6; 11 positions agree with TRBD1. Per the germline V gene, CDR1 is ENHRY and CDR2 is SYGVKD. The V and J ends lost 8 bases and 7 bases, in that order; junction bases with no gene match: 7. The CDR3 extends over 15 amino acids. In nucleotides, the CDR3 is TGTGCCATCCGGCGGGGACAGGGGGTAAATTCACCCCTCCACTTT. Translating it yields CAIRRGQGVNSPLHF.

This clone was counted only a few times. This sequence joins TRBV9 and TRBJ2-4, with 9 bases that match TRBD2. V lost 4 bases and J lost 10; bases outside the gene matches: 3. CDR1 is SGDLS, CDR2 YYNGEE, per germline. This CDR3 comprises 12 residues. CDR3 DNA: TGTGCCAGCAGCCCGGGACTAGCAATTCAGTACTTC. Translating gives CASSPGLAIQYF.